This T cell receptor (beta chain) was observed in a study of shared clonotypes between healthy human individuals. Findings and limits, study-wide: With few donors, the genetic and exposure-history diversity represented was limited. Approximately 5.3% was the fraction of naive CD4 clonotypes found shared across several donors.

For every subset, genomic DNA was evenly distributed across several immunoSEQ plates. TCRdb's table, derived via immunoSEQ multiplex PCR, lists solely in-frame clones and lacks some. The table includes approximately 1.4 million clones, approximately 98% detected once. Germline trimming cut 2 bases from V and 1 base from J; bases unmatched to any gene: 3. The CDR3 runs to 16 residues. Germline values: CDR1 SGHDT, CDR2 YYEEEE. Turning to this clone: The target antigen is unknown.

Specimen: naive CD4+ T cells sorted from blood. The subset here: CD45RA+ positively selected. The chain has TRBV5-6 and TRBJ1-5; TRBD1 agrees at 10 bases. The receptor was derived from a young man in good health. CDR3 amino acids: CASSFMGQGSNQPQHF. The CDR3, as DNA: TGTGCCAGCAGCTTTATGGGACAGGGGAGCAATCAGCCCCAGCATTTT.